These 11 T cell receptor beta chains were sequenced from one sample in a study of shared clonotypes between healthy human individuals. Sequencing was performed with immunoSEQ multiplex PCR; in TCRdb, only in-frame clones are kept and a portion is missing. Of 2 million to 3 million clones detected, 80% to 95% appear once; the ten largest clones hold 0.35% to 0.45%. The sequencing sample was made of naive CD4+ T cells from PBMCs. Stated subset: CD45RA+ positively selected. All receptors derive from a man between 18 and 29 years old in good health. Some clones in this sample may be carry-over from other donors' samples.

In regard to this clone: The identical CDR3 is also encoded by other nucleotide sequences in the sample. The chain uses TRBV5-1 and TRBJ2-2, with 11 bases matching TRBD2. Germline V gene sequence: CDR1 SGHRS, CDR2 YFSETQ. Trimming at V came to 3 bases and at J to 2 bases, leaving 6 bases not matched to a gene. The CDR3 sequence is 17 residues long. CDR3 sequence reads: CASSSLAGGPNTGELFF. The CDR3 DNA sequence: TGCGCCAGCAGCTCCTTAGCGGGAGGGCCTAACACCGGGGAGCTGTTTTTT.

This chain connects TRBV19 to TRBJ1-5; 8 bases fit TRBD1. The CDR3 is 15 residues long. Germline lookup yields CDR1 LNHDA and CDR2 SQIVND (reference sequence). V lost 5 bases, J lost 8 bases, and 11 bases stayed unmatched. DNA for the CDR3: TGTGCCAGTAGTTCTATCCGGGACAGGCCGGAGCCCCAGCATTTT. Its protein product is CASSSIRDRPEPQHF.

This clone was seen only once. The chain joins TRBV28 to TRBJ2-7; the match to TRBD2 covers 13 bases. Germline V gives CDR1 MDHEN, CDR2 SYDVKM. The CDR3 spans 21 residues. The ends lost 4 bases at V and 5 bases at J; junction bases unmatched: 23. Written as DNA, the CDR3 is TGTGCCAGCAGTTCGCTCACACGACAGGGGATGACTAGCGGGAGGTATAACGAGCAGTACTTC. It specifies CASSSLTRQGMTSGRYNEQYF.

The chain links TRBV5-1 to TRBJ2-3; TRBD1 might be the D (5 bases). CDR3 length: 15 residues. The V end lost 4 bases, the J end lost 0 bases, and 12 bases lay between the germline ends. Per germline, CDR1 SGHRS and CDR2 YFSETQ. CDR3 sequence: CASSRVGASTDTQYF. CDR3 coding DNA: TGCGCCAGCAGCCGTGTAGGGGCTAGCACAGATACGCAGTATTTT.

This clone has only a few counts. This sequence joins TRBV5-4 and TRBJ1-1; D not certain. CDR1 is SGHNT, CDR2 YYREEE, per germline (reference sequence). Trimming removed 4 bases from V and 1 base from J, with 11 bases in between. There are 14 residues in the CDR3. In DNA, the CDR3 is TGTGCCAGCAGCCCTCTCGGGCAGAACACTGAAGCTTTCTTT. This gives the protein CASSPLGQNTEAFF.

The V gene is TRBV7-8, the J gene TRBJ2-7; maybe TRBD2 (6 bases). V was pared by 1 base and J by 2 bases, with 15 bases between. The CDR3 runs 16 residues. Germline V CDR1 and CDR2: SGHVS, FQNEAQ. CDR3 protein: CASSLVLAEITYEQYF. The CDR3 DNA reads TGTGCCAGCAGCTTAGTGTTAGCGGAGATTACCTACGAGCAGTACTTC.

This clone was counted a few times. The chain links TRBV15 to TRBJ1-2; TRBD1 matches 10 bases. CDR3 size: 15 residues. Trimming removed 5 bases from V and 2 bases from J; junction bases left unmatched: 5. In germline, CDR1 is LNHNV, CDR2 YYDKDF (reference sequence). Written as DNA, the CDR3 is TGTGCCACCAGCGGCCGGGACAGGGGCAACTATGGCTACACCTTC. Protein product: CATSGRDRGNYGYTF.

V is TRBV7-3 and J is TRBJ2-1; 8 bases are a match to TRBD2. Germline CDR1 is SGHTA and CDR2 is FQGTGA. V trimming: 0 bases; J trimming: 5 bases; junction bases outside the gene matches: 3. The CDR3 sequence is 15 residues long. For the CDR3, the DNA is TGTGCCAGCAGCTTAACCGGGAGGGTTGACAATGAGCAGTTCTTC. Encoded protein: CASSLTGRVDNEQFF.

The gene calls are TRBV7-3 and TRBJ2-1; D uncertain. Germline CDR1 reads SGHTA; CDR2 reads FQGTGA. CDR3 length: 15 amino acids. V was trimmed by 2 bases and J by 1 base, leaving 9 bases between them. CDR3 nucleotide sequence: TGTGCCAGCAGCTTAGAGGTTGGGTCCTACAATGAGCAGTTCTTC. Amino acids: CASSLEVGSYNEQFF.

The chain combines TRBV11-3 with TRBJ2-5; the D is unclear. This CDR3 is built from 13 residues. Looked up from germline, CDR1 is SGHNT and CDR2 is YENEEA. With 1 base removed from V and 5 bases from J, the gap between germline ends came to 8 bases. This CDR3 reads CASSLGSGETQYF. The DNA for the CDR3 is TGTGCCAGCAGCTTAGGGTCCGGGGAGACCCAGTACTTC. The full variable domain, completed using reference TRBV11-3 and TRBJ2-5, is EAGVVQSPRYKIIEKKQPVAFWCNPISGHNTLYWYLQNLGQGPELLIRYENEEAVDDSQLPKDRFSAERLKGVDSTLKIQPAELGDSAVYLCASSLGSGETQYFGPGTRLLVL.

This chain joins TRBV2 and TRBJ2-1, with 9 positions matching TRBD2. This CDR3 comprises 14 residues. V lost 4 bases and J lost 5; bases outside the gene matches: 3. Germline-derived CDR1 and CDR2 are SNHLY and FYNNEI. The CDR3 sequence is CASSVLAGNNEQFF. The DNA for the CDR3 is TGTGCCAGCAGTGTACTAGCGGGCAACAATGAGCAGTTCTTC.